A selection of T cell receptor beta chains follows, all from one sample in a study of blood T cell repertoires in COVID-19. Profiling relied on immunoSEQ multiplex PCR, and the TCRdb table lists in-frame clones only, not all of them. The sample holds roughly 30,000 clones, about 80% seen once. The sample consisted of peripheral blood. All receptors come from a man in his 70s with acute or convalescent COVID-19. CDR3s include the opening cysteine and the closing phenylalanine or tryptophan. Fields, in order: CDR3 DNA, CDR3 protein, D gene, J gene, V gene, clone size. The D gene is left open where the match is weak. Not all rows give a size; the values are once, few, many and, for expanded clones, a class.

DNA: TGTGCCAGCAGCACCGGGACAGTGAGCACAGATACGCAGTATTTT
CDR3: CASSTGTVSTDTQYF
D: TRBD1
J: TRBJ2-3
V: TRBV5-4
size: NA

DNA: TGTGCCAGTACCCGAACAGGGGTAAATCAGCCCCAGCATTTT
CDR3: CASTRTGVNQPQHF
D: TRBD1
J: TRBJ1-5
V: TRBV19
size: few

DNA: TGTGCCAGTCGCGACGGGACAGGGTCGGGCTACACCTTC
CDR3: CASRDGTGSGYTF
D: TRBD1
J: TRBJ1-2
V: TRBV19
size: NA

DNA: TGCAGTGCTTGGACAGGGGGCGGGAACACCTTC
CDR3: CSAWTGGGNTF
D: TRBD1
J: TRBJ1-2
V: TRBV20-1
size: NA

DNA: TGTGCCAGCAGCTACCCAGTCAGTCAGCAAGAGACCCAGTACTTC
CDR3: CASSYPVSQQETQYF
D: NA
J: TRBJ2-5
V: TRBV11-2
size: few

DNA: TGTGCCAGCAGCCAAGGATACCAGGGAAATCAGCCCCAGCATTTT
CDR3: CASSQGYQGNQPQHF
D: NA
J: TRBJ1-5
V: TRBV3-1/TRBV3-2
size: once

DNA: TGTGCCACCTCCCGAGGACAGGATAATTCACCCCTCCACTTT
CDR3: CATSRGQDNSPLHF
D: TRBD1
J: TRBJ1-6
V: TRBV15
size: NA

DNA: TGTGCCAGCAGCCTCCAAGGGACAGGGGGTTCCGAGCAGTACTTC
CDR3: CASSLQGTGGSEQYF
D: TRBD1
J: TRBJ2-7
V: TRBV6-6
size: NA

DNA: TGTGCCAGCAGCTTAAGGCCGCCAGGGGCTAATGAAAAACTGTTTTTT
CDR3: CASSLRPPGANEKLFF
D: NA
J: TRBJ1-4
V: TRBV11-2
size: NA

DNA: TGTGCCACCAGCGCCCGGGTCGGGGATTCACCCCTCCACTTT
CDR3: CATSARVGDSPLHF
D: NA
J: TRBJ1-6
V: TRBV15
size: NA

DNA: TGTGCCAGCAGCCAAGATGGGAGGGTCTCTGGAAACACCATATATTTT
CDR3: CASSQDGRVSGNTIYF
D: NA
J: TRBJ1-3
V: TRBV3-1/TRBV3-2
size: NA

DNA: TGTGCCAGCAGTGCCAGACTAGCATCAGATACGCAGTATTTT
CDR3: CASSARLASDTQYF
D: TRBD2
J: TRBJ2-3
V: TRBV25-1
size: NA

DNA: TGTGCCAGTAGTATTCCAGCGGGCACCACAGATACGCAGTATTTT
CDR3: CASSIPAGTTDTQYF
D: NA
J: TRBJ2-3
V: TRBV19
size: NA

DNA: TGTGCCAGCAGTGTATGGGGCGGGAGGGTTACGACAGATACGCAGTATTTT
CDR3: CASSVWGGRVTTDTQYF
D: TRBD2
J: TRBJ2-3
V: TRBV2
size: NA

DNA: TGTGCCAGCAGCTTAGGATCTGCTAGGTTAGGTGAGCAGTTCTTC
CDR3: CASSLGSARLGEQFF
D: NA
J: TRBJ2-1
V: TRBV11-1
size: once

DNA: TGTGCCAGCAGGAATAGCGGGAGGGCGACAGATACGCAGTATTTT
CDR3: CASRNSGRATDTQYF
D: TRBD2
J: TRBJ2-3
V: TRBV28
size: once

DNA: TGTGCCAGCCGCGGTTCGGGGGCCTACGAGCAGTACTTC
CDR3: CASRGSGAYEQYF
D: NA
J: TRBJ2-7
V: TRBV12-3/TRBV12-4
size: NA

DNA: TGTGCCAGCAGCGTTCCTAGGGGCTCCTACAATGAGCAGTTCTTC
CDR3: CASSVPRGSYNEQFF
D: NA
J: TRBJ2-1
V: TRBV5-4
size: NA

DNA: TGTGCCAGCAGCCAAGAATTATACGGGGGGGCGGGCAATGAGCAGTTCTTC
CDR3: CASSQELYGGAGNEQFF
D: TRBD2
J: TRBJ2-1
V: TRBV4-2
size: NA

DNA: TGCGCCAGCAGCGTTCGCCCCGGGACAGCAGCTAACTATGGCTACACCTTC
CDR3: CASSVRPGTAANYGYTF
D: TRBD1
J: TRBJ1-2
V: TRBV5-1
size: NA

DNA: TGTGCCAGCAGCTTGGCAGGAGGGGTGAAGAACACTGAAGCTTTCTTT
CDR3: CASSLAGGVKNTEAFF
D: NA
J: TRBJ1-1
V: TRBV7-9
size: few

DNA: TGCGCCAGCAGCCAAGACCACGGGGGGAGCTCCTACGAGCAGTACTTC
CDR3: CASSQDHGGSSYEQYF
D: TRBD2
J: TRBJ2-7
V: TRBV4-1
size: medium-sized

DNA: TGTGCCAGCAGCCCGGACAGGGGTGGGGTAAGATCACCCCTCCACTTT
CDR3: CASSPDRGGVRSPLHF
D: TRBD1
J: TRBJ1-6
V: TRBV7-9
size: NA

DNA: TGTGCCAGCAGCTCCGGACAGGAGTATTCACCCCTCCACTTT
CDR3: CASSSGQEYSPLHF
D: TRBD1
J: TRBJ1-6
V: TRBV5-6
size: NA

DNA: TGTGCCAGCTATGAGGGCGTGGGGGAGACCCAGTACTTC
CDR3: CASYEGVGETQYF
D: NA
J: TRBJ2-5
V: TRBV2
size: NA

DNA: TGTGCCAGCCGTAGACAGGGAGCGGAGACCCAGTACTTC
CDR3: CASRRQGAETQYF
D: TRBD1
J: TRBJ2-5
V: TRBV28
size: many

DNA: TGTGCCACCAGCAGAGGACAGGGGCTGTCAGATACGCAGTATTTT
CDR3: CATSRGQGLSDTQYF
D: TRBD1
J: TRBJ2-3
V: TRBV15
size: NA

DNA: TGTGCCAGCAGTTTCGGACAGAACTATGGCTACACCTTC
CDR3: CASSFGQNYGYTF
D: NA
J: TRBJ1-2
V: TRBV27
size: NA

DNA: TGTGCCAGTAAAGCGGGGGCGAGCTCCTACAATGAGCAGTTCTTC
CDR3: CASKAGASSYNEQFF
D: TRBD2
J: TRBJ2-1
V: TRBV2
size: few

DNA: TGTGCCAGCAGTTTACCCTCACTAGCGGGAGAGACCGGGGAGCTGTTTTTT
CDR3: CASSLPSLAGETGELFF
D: TRBD2
J: TRBJ2-2
V: TRBV27
size: NA

DNA: TGTGCCAGTAGTGCTTTTGGCAGGGGCGTTACGGAGCAGTTCTTC
CDR3: CASSAFGRGVTEQFF
D: NA
J: TRBJ2-1
V: TRBV19
size: once

DNA: TGTGCCACCGGTTCGGGTTTCTACGAGCAGTACTTC
CDR3: CATGSGFYEQYF
D: NA
J: TRBJ2-7
V: TRBV10-3
size: NA

DNA: TGTGCCAGCAGCCCAACGAGCGGGAGCCGGACCGGGGAGCTGTTTTTT
CDR3: CASSPTSGSRTGELFF
D: TRBD2
J: TRBJ2-2
V: TRBV4-2
size: few

DNA: TGTGCCAGCAGGCGGGGCGCCGTTAACTATGGCTACACCTTC
CDR3: CASRRGAVNYGYTF
D: NA
J: TRBJ1-2
V: TRBV28
size: NA

DNA: TGTGCCAGTAGTAAGGCTAGCGGGAGCGCAGATACGCAGTATTTT
CDR3: CASSKASGSADTQYF
D: TRBD2
J: TRBJ2-3
V: TRBV19
size: NA